This entry concerns a single TCR beta chain. Its specificity is not known. The sample originates from a study of T cells in women clearing cervical HPV infection. Overall study: Women with histologically confirmed HPV16-related CIN3 or worse, 2 with invasive cancer, served as cases.

The table came from immunoSEQ multiplex PCR; TCRdb's copy has only in-frame clones and leaves some out. There are 25,000 to 30,000 clones in the sample, with about 22% held by the top ten. Study results and limitations: Unknown T-cell numbers per sample may underlie the richness differences. CIN3+ cases had significantly higher TCR richness than controls; evenness did not differ.

The clonotype comes from a woman between 18 and 75 years old with a cervical HPV16 infection that either progressed to CIN3+ or cleared (not recorded which). The sequencing input was blood buffy coat.

The DNA read from the CDR3 is TGCAGTGTTACCAAACCGGGACAGGGGGCAGGCGAG. Its protein product is CSVTKPGQGAGE. The full-length CDR3 reads as CSVTKPGQGAGEQYF. The rearrangement joins TRBV20-1 to TRBJ2-7; the match to TRBD1 covers 12 bases. The read stops 3 residues short of the end of the CDR3; the missing end is completed from the germline J gene. V lost 7 bases to trimming and J lost 6 bases; unmatched junction nucleotides: 13. Germline CDR1 and CDR2: DFQATT and SNEGSKA (reference sequence). CDR3 size: 15 residues.